This TCR beta chain was sequenced for a study of shared clonotypes between healthy human individuals. This table comes from immunoSEQ multiplex PCR, and its TCRdb copy is limited to in-frame clones, with some not included. This sample has 2 million to 2.5 million clones, with 92% found just once. The sequencing sample was made of naive CD4+ T cells from PBMCs. Described subset: CD45RA+ positively selected. This TCR derives from a man aged 18 to 35 in good health. Some clones in this sample may be carry-over from other donors' samples.

This CDR3 reads CASSEFGRGGGTEAFF. In nucleotides, the CDR3 is TGTGCCAGCAGTGAGTTCGGGAGAGGGGGGGGCACTGAAGCTTTCTTT. The chain links TRBV25-1 to TRBJ1-1, with D maybe TRBD1 (6 bases). V gave up 3 bases and J gave up 4 bases, with 18 bases separating them. The CDR3 has 16 amino acids. Germline loops: CDR1 MGHDK, CDR2 SYGVNS. Full variable domain (outside the CDR3, taken from reference TRBV25-1 and TRBJ1-1): EADIYQTPRYLVIGTGKKITLECSQTMGHDKMYWYQQDPGMELHLIHYSYGVNSTEKGDLSSESTVSRIRTEHFPLTLESARPSHTSQYLCASSEFGRGGGTEAFFGQGTRLTVV.